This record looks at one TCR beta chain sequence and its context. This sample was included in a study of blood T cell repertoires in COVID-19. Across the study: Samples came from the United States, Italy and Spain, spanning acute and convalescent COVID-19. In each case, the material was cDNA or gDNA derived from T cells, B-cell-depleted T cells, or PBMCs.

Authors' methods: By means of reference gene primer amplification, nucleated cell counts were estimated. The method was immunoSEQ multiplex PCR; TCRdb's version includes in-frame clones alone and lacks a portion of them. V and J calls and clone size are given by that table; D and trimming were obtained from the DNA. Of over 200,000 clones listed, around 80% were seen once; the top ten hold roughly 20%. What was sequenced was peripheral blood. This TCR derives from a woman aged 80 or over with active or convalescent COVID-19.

CDR3 DNA sequence: TGTGCCAGCAGTGGGACTAGCGAGGGAAACTACAATGAGCAGTTCTTC. Residues: CASSGTSEGNYNEQFF. The chain combines TRBV6-7 with TRBJ2-1; 10 nucleotides align to TRBD2. TRBV6-7 belongs to the ORF category, with a function that is uncertain. The CDR3 is made up of 16 amino acids. The V and J ends lost 5 bases and 3 bases, in that order; junction bases with no gene match: 7.